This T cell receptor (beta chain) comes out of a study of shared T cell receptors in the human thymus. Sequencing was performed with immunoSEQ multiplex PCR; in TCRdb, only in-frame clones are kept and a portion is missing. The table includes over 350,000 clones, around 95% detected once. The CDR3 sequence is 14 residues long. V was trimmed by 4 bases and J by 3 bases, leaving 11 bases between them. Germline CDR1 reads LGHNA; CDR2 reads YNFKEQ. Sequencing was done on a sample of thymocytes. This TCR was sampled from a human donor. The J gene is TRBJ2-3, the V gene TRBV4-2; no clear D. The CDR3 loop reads CASSPIGVTDTQYF. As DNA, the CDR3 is TGTGCCAGCAGCCCGATAGGTGTGACAGATACGCAGTATTTT.